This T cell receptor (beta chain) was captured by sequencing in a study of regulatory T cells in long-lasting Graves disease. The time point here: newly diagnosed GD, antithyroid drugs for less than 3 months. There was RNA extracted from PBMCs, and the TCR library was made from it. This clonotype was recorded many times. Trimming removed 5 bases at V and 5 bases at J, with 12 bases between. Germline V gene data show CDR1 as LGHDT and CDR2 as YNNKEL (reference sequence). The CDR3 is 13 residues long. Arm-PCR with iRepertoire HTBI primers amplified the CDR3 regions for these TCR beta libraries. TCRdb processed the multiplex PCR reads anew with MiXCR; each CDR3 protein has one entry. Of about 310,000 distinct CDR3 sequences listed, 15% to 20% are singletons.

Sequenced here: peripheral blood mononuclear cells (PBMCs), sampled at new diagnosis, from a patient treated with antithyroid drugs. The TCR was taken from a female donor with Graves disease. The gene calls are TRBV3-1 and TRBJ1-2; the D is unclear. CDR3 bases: TGTGCCAGCAGCGCCTCTTGGGGATATGGCTACACCTTC. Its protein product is CASSASWGYGYTF. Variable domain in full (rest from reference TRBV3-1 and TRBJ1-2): DTAVSQTPKYLVTQMGNDKSIKCEQNLGHDTMYWYKQDSKKFLKIMFSYNNKELIINETVPNRFSPKSPDKAHLNLHINSLELGDSAVYFCASSASWGYGYTFGSGTRLTVV.